Each of the 7 T cell receptor beta chains below was sequenced from the same sample in a study of T cell repertoires in cytomegalovirus infection. MiXCR was run by TCRdb on the reads, yielding one entry per CDR3 protein. The sample shows under 150,000 distinct CDR3 sequences, 7% to 10% of them seen only once. Sequenced sample: PBMCs. All receptors come from a human donor in good health (CMV status not recorded). Some clones in this sample may be carry-over from other donors' samples.

This clonotype came up many times. The chain recombines TRBV7-2 with TRBJ1-1, with D unresolved. Germline V lookup: CDR1 SGHTA, CDR2 FQGNSA. CDR3 length: 13 amino acids. Trimming cost V 3 bases and J 8 bases, with 13 bases left between them. CDR3 sequence reads: CASSFSGSGEAFF. For the CDR3, the DNA is TGTGCCAGCAGCTTCTCGGGTTCGGGAGAAGCTTTCTTT. Looking up the rest from reference TRBV7-2 and TRBJ1-1 gives the full variable domain: GAGVSQSPSNKVTEKGKDVELRCDPISGHTALYWYRQSLGQGLEFLIYFQGNSAPDKSGLPSDRFSAERTGGSVSTLTIQRTQQEDSAVYLCASSFSGSGEAFFGQGTRLTVV.

This clonotype was seen a few times. The genes are TRBV6-2 or TRBV6-3 and TRBJ2-5; D remains unclear. The germline CDR1 and CDR2 sequences are MNHEY and SVGEGT. The CDR3 extends over 13 amino acids. Trimming took 5 bases from V and 5 from J, leaving 12 bases between them. The CDR3 protein is CASSKRTRETQYF. The CDR3 coding sequence is TGTGCCAGCAGTAAAAGGACCCGGGAGACCCAGTACTTC.

There are a few counts of this clonotype. V is TRBV14 and J is TRBJ1-1; tentatively, D is TRBD1 (6 bases). The V end lost 4 bases, the J end lost 1 base, and 10 bases lay between the germline ends. The germline CDR1 and CDR2 sequences are SGHDN and FVKESK. The CDR3 length is 14 residues. The CDR3 bases are TGTGCCAGCAGCCGGCTACAGGGGAACACTGAAGCTTTCTTT. Translating it yields CASSRLQGNTEAFF.

This clonotype was seen many times. This chain uses TRBV7-2 with TRBJ2-2; a weak D match, TRBD2 (5 bases). This CDR3 comprises 14 residues. Trimming pared 5 bases from V and 6 bases from J, leaving 13 bases between. Germline-derived CDR1 and CDR2 are SGHTA and FQGNSA. The CDR3 region has the DNA TGTGCCAGCAGCCAACTAGGAAATGCCGGGGAGCTGTTTTTT. It is translated as CASSQLGNAGELFF.

The CDR3 here is CSAQGDRGETQYF. CDR3 in DNA: TGCAGTGCTCAAGGGGACAGGGGAGAGACCCAGTACTTC. The V call is TRBV20-1, the J call TRBJ2-5; TRBD1 aligns across 10 bases. The CDR3 sequence is 13 residues long. Germline assignment: CDR1 DFQATT and CDR2 SNEGSKA (reference sequence). The junction had 4 bases not matched to a gene; V was cut back by 5 bases and J by 4 bases.

This clonotype has more than one count but fewer than ten. The genes are TRBV20-1 and TRBJ2-5; TRBD1 agrees at 10 bases. The trim removed 2 bases at V and 6 bases at J, leaving 6 bases unmatched. This CDR3 has 14 residues. Per germline, CDR1 DFQATT and CDR2 SNEGSKA (reference sequence). CDR3 in amino acids: CSARTGTGVKTQYF. In nucleotides, the CDR3 is TGCAGTGCTAGAACCGGGACAGGGGTGAAGACCCAGTACTTC.

This clonotype occurred many times. This rearrangement joins TRBV7-2 to TRBJ2-1; D gene ambiguous. The CDR3 sequence is 13 residues long. V shed 6 bases and J shed 4 bases, with 10 bases lying between them. Looked up from germline, CDR1 is SGHTA and CDR2 is FQGNSA. The CDR3 DNA reads TGTGCCAGCAGAGTAACCCGGTACAATGAGCAGTTCTTC. Its translation: CASRVTRYNEQFF.